The T cell receptor (beta chain) under discussion was sequenced for a study of Ad26.COV2.S vaccination and SARS-CoV-2 variants. TCRdb keeps only in-frame clones here, not all; method: immunoSEQ multiplex PCR. The sample contains 400,000 to 500,000 clones, around 89% of which appear only once. Treatment: about 20 received Ad26.COV2.S at low or high dose, single or two shots; several received placebo; per-sample allocation not given. Following the first vaccine or placebo injection, samples were taken on day 63. V lost 5 bases and J lost 2, with 12 bases in between. Germline CDR1 reads SGHNT; CDR2 reads YENEEA. The CDR3 runs to 14 residues.

This chain joins TRBV11-3 and TRBJ1-1, with D possibly being TRBD1 (5 bases). This clonotype was obtained from a person between 18 and 60 years old who received the Ad26.COV2.S COVID-19 vaccine or a placebo. The sample here was peripheral blood, taken in a trial of Ad26.COV2.S vaccine versus placebo. The CDR3 sequence is CASSPQGPNTEAFF. Written as DNA, the CDR3 is TGTGCCAGCAGCCCCCAGGGACCTAACACTGAAGCTTTCTTT.